These 5 T cell receptor beta chains came from one sample sequenced in a study of T cell clones after liver transplantation. Produced via immunoSEQ multiplex PCR; TCRdb's table is partial and in-frame only. The sample lists tens of thousands of clones; 70% to 90% were seen once. Sequences were derived from CD4+ T cells from blood, sampled at the 22-month timepoint. Receptor source: a human patient who received a liver transplant. Some T cells may be transferred from the graft donor.

The chain is built from TRBV6-5 and TRBJ1-2, with D perhaps matching TRBD1 (6 bases). The V end lost 6 bases, the J end lost 8 bases, and 22 bases lay between the germline ends. The CDR3 has 15 residues. The germline CDR1 and CDR2 sequences are MNHEY and SVGAGI. CDR3 residues: CASSRISDSPGGYTF. DNA of the CDR3: TGTGCCAGCAGCCGAATCTCGGACAGCCCGGGGGGCTACACCTTC.

CDR3 DNA: TGTGCCAGCACCCCCGGATTGGGCTATCTGAGCTCCTACGAGCAGTACTTC. This encodes CASTPGLGYLSSYEQYF. The chain uses TRBV5-4 and TRBJ2-7; unclear D gene. Per germline, CDR1 SGHNT and CDR2 YYREEE (reference sequence). The CDR3 covers 17 residues. V was shortened by 6 bases and J by 0 bases, with 22 bases between the two germline ends.

The chain links TRBV29-1 to TRBJ2-5; D could derive from TRBD1 or TRBD2 (5 bases each). V dropped 4 bases and J dropped 4 bases, with 13 bases sitting between them. CDR1 is SQVTM, CDR2 ANQGSEA, per germline. The CDR3 is made up of 13 amino acids. The CDR3 protein is CSVGTERGETQYF. The CDR3 nucleotides are TGCAGCGTTGGTACAGAGAGGGGAGAGACCCAGTACTTC. The full variable domain, rest sourced from reference TRBV29-1 and TRBJ2-5, is SAVISQKPSRDICQRGTSLTIQCQVDSQVTMMFWYRQQPGQSLTLIATANQGSEATYESGFVIDKFPISRPNLTFSTLTVSNMSPEDSSIYLCSVGTERGETQYFGPGTRLLVL.

In this sample, this clone turned up a few times. The J gene is TRBJ2-3, the V gene TRBV28; no reliable D call. The V gene's germline CDR1 is MDHEN and CDR2 SYDVKM. Trimming cost V 5 bases and J 3 bases, with 12 bases left between them. This CDR3 comprises 14 residues. CDR3 nucleotides: TGTGCCAGCAGTACTAAATTAGGGACAGATACGCAGTATTTT. Translation gives CASSTKLGTDTQYF. The full variable domain, rest sourced from reference TRBV28 and TRBJ2-3, is DVKVTQSSRYLVKRTGEKVFLECVQDMDHENMFWYRQDPGLGLRLIYFSYDVKMKEKGDIPEGYSVSREKKERFSLILESASTNQTSMYLCASSTKLGTDTQYFGPGTRLTVL.

This clone came up once. The chain joins TRBV7-2 to TRBJ2-7; 10 bases fit TRBD2. V gave up 5 bases and J gave up 4 bases; unmatched junction bases: 8. CDR3 length: 15 amino acids. In germline, CDR1 is SGHTA, CDR2 FQGNSA. CDR3 amino acids: CASSGDLAGVYEQYF. The CDR3 DNA follows: TGTGCCAGCAGCGGGGACCTAGCGGGGGTTTACGAGCAGTACTTC.